What follows describes a single T cell receptor (beta chain). This entry is derived from a study of CD8+ T cells in alopecia areata. Whole-study context: The study gave treated patients oral tofacitinib at 5 to 10 mg twice daily.

RNA, once extracted, was reverse transcribed into cDNA for use as the sequencing template. Profiling relied on immunoSEQ multiplex PCR, and the TCRdb table lists in-frame clones only, not all of them. The sample consists of over 100,000 clones, 53% of them appearing once. Specified treatment: oral pan-JAK inhibitor, 5-10 mg twice daily. V gave up 6 bases and J gave up 0 bases, with 8 bases separating them. This CDR3 is 13 amino acids long. Germline lookup yields CDR1 MNHNS and CDR2 SASEGT. This material consisted of CD4+ T cells sorted from blood, taken at week 4, from a patient treated with tofacitinib. The V call is TRBV6-1, the J call TRBJ1-1; a weak D match, TRBD1 (5 bases). The clonotype comes from a human donor with alopecia areata. The CDR3 region is CASRGVVNTEAFF. Written as DNA, the CDR3 is TGTGCCAGCAGGGGGGTGGTGAACACTGAAGCTTTCTTT.